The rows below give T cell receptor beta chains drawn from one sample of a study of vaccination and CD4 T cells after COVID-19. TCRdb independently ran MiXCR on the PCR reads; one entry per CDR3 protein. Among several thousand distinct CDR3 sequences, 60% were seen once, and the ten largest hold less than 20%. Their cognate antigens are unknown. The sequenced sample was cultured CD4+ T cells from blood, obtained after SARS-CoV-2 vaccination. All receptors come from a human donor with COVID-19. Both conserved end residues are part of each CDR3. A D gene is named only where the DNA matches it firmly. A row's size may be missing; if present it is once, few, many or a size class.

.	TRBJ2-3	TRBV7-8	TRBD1	TGTGCCAGCAGCTTAGGTTTAGGGGGCAGAGTCACAGATACGCAGTATTTT	CASSLGLGGRVTDTQYF
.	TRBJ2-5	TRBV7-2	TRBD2	TGTGCCAGCAGCCAGACTAGCGGGGGGGCGGAGACCCAGTACTTC	CASSQTSGGAETQYF
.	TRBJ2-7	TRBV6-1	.	TGTGCCAACAGGAGAGACAGATACTCCTACGAGCAGTACTTC	CANRRDRYSYEQYF
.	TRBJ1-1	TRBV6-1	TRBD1	TGTGCCAGCAGCGAAACGACAGGGCGGGGAGCTTTCTTT	CASSETTGRGAFF
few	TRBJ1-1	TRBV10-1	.	TGCGCCAGCAGCGAGAACCGTGGAAACACTGAAGCTTTCTTT	CASSENRGNTEAFF
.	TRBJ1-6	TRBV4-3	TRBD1	TGCGCCAGCAGCCAAGCTGGCGGACAGGGCAATTCACCCCTCCACTTT	CASSQAGGQGNSPLHF
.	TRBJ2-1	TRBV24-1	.	TGTGCCACCAGTGGAGGGGGGGCTTACAATGAGCAGTTCTTC	CATSGGGAYNEQFF
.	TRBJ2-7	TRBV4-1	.	TGCGCCAGCAGCCAAGATTGGGGCCAGGGACCCTACGAGCAGTACTTC	CASSQDWGQGPYEQYF
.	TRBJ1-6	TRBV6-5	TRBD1	TGTGCCAGCAGTTACGGGACAGGGGGTGCACCCCTCCACTTT	CASSYGTGGAPLHF
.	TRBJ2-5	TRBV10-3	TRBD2	TGTGCCCGGCGGGGGCAAGAGACCCAGTACTTC	CARRGQETQYF